This TCR beta chain was recorded in a study of human T cells and chemical hapten exposure. Trimming took 10 bases from V and 0 from J, leaving 13 bases between them. CDR1 and CDR2 from the germline V gene are MGHRA and YSYEKL. The CDR3 sequence is 14 residues long. TCRdb used MiXCR to reprocess the RACE reads, holding one entry per CDR3 protein. This table has 80,000 to 95,000 distinct CDR3 sequences, 8% to 13% appearing once. This sample's time point: patch test 2, 6 weeks after DPC sensitization. Treatment given: therapeutic diphenylcyclopropenone sensitization with weekly scalp DPC. V is TRBV4-1 and J is TRBJ2-1; TRBD2 might be the D (6 bases). The sequence came from a man in his forties with alopecia areata. Some clones in this sample may be carry-over from other donors' samples. This specimen consisted of whole blood, obtained in connection with sensitization to the hapten diphenylcyclopropenone (DPC). Here the CDR3 reads CATGEVLSYNEQFF. For the CDR3, the DNA is TGCGCCACCGGGGAGGTCCTCTCCTACAATGAGCAGTTCTTC.